This T cell receptor beta chain originates from a study of blood T cell repertoires in COVID-19. The CDR3 consists of 15 residues. The V gene's germline CDR1 is LNHDA and CDR2 SQIVND (reference sequence). Unmatched junction bases numbered 6, after V lost 4 bases and J lost 4 bases. Original analysis: Estimation of nucleated cell counts was performed using reference gene primer amplification. TCRdb's copy holds only in-frame clones and misses some; the assay was immunoSEQ multiplex PCR. V, J and clone size derive from that table, while D and trimming were established from the DNA sequence. Of 250,000 or so clones listed, approximately 80% are singletons.

This sequence joins TRBV19 and TRBJ2-2; 7 bases are shared with TRBD1. The TCR originated in a woman aged 60-75 years with active or convalescent COVID-19. Material: peripheral blood. The CDR3 protein is CASSTVGQATGELFF. The CDR3 nucleotides read TGTGCCAGTAGTACCGTCGGACAGGCCACCGGGGAGCTGTTTTTT.